This passage covers 27 T cell receptor beta chains from one sample sequenced in a study of T cell changes during pregnancy in multiple sclerosis. The assay was immunoSEQ multiplex PCR, and TCRdb's table has in-frame clones only and misses some. The table shows around 99,000 clones, with 80% to 95% occurring only once. This sample comprised peripheral blood, obtained in the third trimester of pregnancy. These receptors were obtained from a female donor in good health, enrolled as a control in a pregnancy study.

This clone is a singleton in its sample. The chain employs TRBV5-6 and TRBJ2-7; 7 bases match TRBD1. With 6 bases clipped from V and 1 base from J, the junction kept 4 bases outside the gene matches. There are 13 residues in the CDR3. The germline CDR1 and CDR2 sequences are SGHDT and YYEEEE. The CDR3, as DNA: TGTGCCAGCACATTACAGGGGTCCTACGAGCAGTACTTC. Amino acids: CASTLQGSYEQYF.

The V call is TRBV5-1, the J call TRBJ2-1, with D uncertain. V shed 0 bases and J shed 10 bases, with 5 bases lying between them. The length of the CDR3 is 11 residues. CDR1 SGHRS and CDR2 YFSETQ come from the germline V gene. CDR3 region: CASSLGSEQFF. As DNA, the CDR3 is TGCGCCAGCAGCTTGGGTTCGGAGCAGTTCTTC.

V is TRBV19 and J is TRBJ1-5; possible D gene TRBD1, 5 bases. From germline, CDR1 is LNHDA and CDR2 SQIVND (reference sequence). There are 17 residues in the CDR3. Trimming stripped 5 bases from V and 1 base from J, with 18 bases between. CDR3 nucleotide sequence: TGTGCCAGTAGTTCTCCTCAGGGAAGAAGGAGCAATCAGCCCCAGCATTTT. Translating it yields CASSSPQGRRSNQPQHF. Full variable domain (rest looked up from reference TRBV19 and TRBJ1-5): DGGITQSPKYLFRKEGQNVTLSCEQNLNHDAMYWYRQDPGQGLRLIYYSQIVNDFQKGDIAEGYSVSREKKESFPLTVTSAQKNPTAFYLCASSSPQGRRSNQPQHFGDGTRLSIL.

The CDR3 protein is CASSLGDSTDTQYF. CDR3 bases: TGTGCCAGCAGCTTAGGAGATAGCACAGATACGCAGTATTTT. The chain links TRBV7-9 to TRBJ2-3; no firm D call. Germline loops: CDR1 SEHNR, CDR2 FQNEAQ (reference sequence). V dropped 1 base and J dropped 0 bases, with 5 bases sitting between them. The CDR3 is 14 residues long.

The chain uses TRBV18 and TRBJ1-5; 7 positions match TRBD1. The germline V gene encodes CDR1 KGHSH and CDR2 LQKENI. The V and J ends lost 2 bases and 0 bases, in that order; junction bases with no gene match: 4. The CDR3 loop spans 16 amino acids. The CDR3 sequence: CASSPTGVHSNQPQHF. CDR3 in DNA: TGTGCCAGCTCACCAACAGGGGTACATAGCAATCAGCCCCAGCATTTT.

The gene calls are TRBV9 and TRBJ1-6; TRBD1 is a possible D gene (6 bases). V was cut by 0 bases and J by 9 bases, with 16 bases left in between. This CDR3 is built from 16 residues. Germline CDR1 is SGDLS and CDR2 is YYNGEE. The CDR3 loop is CASSVGTEANSSPLHF. Written as DNA, the CDR3 is TGTGCCAGCAGCGTAGGGACAGAAGCGAACAGTTCACCCCTCCACTTT. The entire variable domain, with the rest obtained from reference TRBV9 and TRBJ1-6, is as follows: DSGVTQTPKHLITATGQRVTLRCSPRSGDLSVYWYQQSLDQGLQFLIQYYNGEERAKGNILERFSAQQFPDLHSELNLSSLELGDSALYFCASSVGTEANSSPLHFGNGTRLTVT.

This chain connects TRBV18 to TRBJ2-5; D is unresolved. The V gene lost 3 bases and the J gene lost 1 base, with 6 bases spanning the gap. CDR1 is KGHSH, CDR2 LQKENI, per germline. The CDR3 extends over 13 amino acids. CDR3 sequence (DNA): TGTGCCAGCTCACCTGGAGTCCAAGAGACCCAGTACTTC. It specifies CASSPGVQETQYF.

The CDR3 spells CASSGTGAEAFF. The DNA of the CDR3 is TGTGCCAGCAGCGGGACAGGGGCTGAAGCTTTCTTT. The chain carries TRBV9 and TRBJ1-1, with TRBD1 matching over 9 bases. CDR1 SGDLS and CDR2 YYNGEE come from the germline V gene. The CDR3 spans 12 residues. V shed 3 bases and J 6 bases; nucleotides not matched to a gene: 0.

The rearrangement links TRBV2 to TRBJ2-5; TRBD2 aligns across 8 bases. Per the germline V gene, CDR1 is SNHLY and CDR2 is FYNNEI. Unmatched junction bases numbered 6, after V lost 2 bases and J lost 4 bases. The CDR3 is made up of 15 amino acids. This CDR3 reads CASSESGRGGETQYF. CDR3 nucleotides: TGTGCCAGCAGTGAATCCGGGAGGGGCGGAGAGACCCAGTACTTC.

This chain joins TRBV30 and TRBJ1-2; 9 bases line up with TRBD1. Unmatched junction bases numbered 9, after V lost 5 bases and J lost 8 bases. Per germline, CDR1 GTSNPN and CDR2 SVGIG (reference sequence). The CDR3 consists of 13 residues. CDR3 DNA sequence: TGTGCCTGGGAAGACAGGGGGGGAGGGGGCTACACCTTC. It is translated as CAWEDRGGGGYTF.

The V call is TRBV4-3, the J call TRBJ2-7, with D hard to call. The V end was cut by 0 bases, the J end by 1 base, with 13 bases between. Germline values: CDR1 LGHNA, CDR2 YSLEER. The CDR3 totals 16 residues. CDR3 region: CASSQDRFALSYEQYF. As DNA, the CDR3 is TGCGCCAGCAGCCAAGATAGATTCGCCCTTTCCTACGAGCAGTACTTC.

J is TRBJ1-3 and V is TRBV7-9, with TRBD1 as a possible D gene (6 bases). CDR1 and CDR2 (germline): SEHNR, FQNEAQ (reference sequence). CDR3 length: 16 amino acids. Trimming left V 6 bases short and J 0 bases short, with 15 bases between. The CDR3 here is CASRGAGQLSGNTIYF. The CDR3, as DNA: TGTGCCAGCAGGGGGGCAGGGCAACTCTCTGGAAACACCATATATTTT.

This CDR3 is CASSAGVNSPLHF. In DNA, the CDR3 is TGTGCCAGTAGTGCAGGGGTTAATTCACCCCTCCACTTT. V is TRBV19 and J is TRBJ1-6, with a weak D call TRBD1 (6 bases). The CDR3 has 13 residues. Germline values: CDR1 LNHDA, CDR2 SQIVND (reference sequence). Trimming pared 5 bases from V and 6 bases from J, leaving 8 bases between.

The rearrangement uses TRBV7-2 and TRBJ1-6; D remains ambiguous. Germline assignment: CDR1 SGHTA and CDR2 FQGNSA. V shed 1 base and J shed 10 bases, with 8 bases lying between them. The CDR3 is made up of 13 amino acids. The CDR3 nucleotides read TGTGCCAGCAGCTTAGAGAGCATATCACCCCTCCACTTT. Protein: CASSLESISPLHF.

The J gene is TRBJ2-5, the V gene TRBV4-3; 9 bases map to TRBD2. Trimming removed 0 bases from V and 7 bases from J; junction bases left unmatched: 21. Germline CDR1 LGHNA, CDR2 YSLEER. The CDR3 is 20 amino acids. CDR3: CASSQELSSGGFLVSGTQYF. The CDR3 coding sequence is TGCGCCAGCAGCCAAGAGCTGTCCAGCGGGGGGTTTCTGGTTTCGGGGACCCAGTACTTC.

V usage is TRBV27 and J usage is TRBJ1-5, with D unresolved. Trimming shortened V by 3 bases and J by 2 bases, and 8 bases separated the two germline ends. CDR3 size: 14 residues. CDR1 is MNHEY and CDR2 is SMNVEV in the germline V gene (reference sequence). For the CDR3, the DNA is TGTGCCAGCAGTTTTGACCGGGGCAATCAGCCCCAGCATTTT. Translation gives CASSFDRGNQPQHF.

The chain is built from TRBV2 and TRBJ2-1, with a tentative D call TRBD2 (6 bases). This CDR3 region has 14 residues. The germline CDR1 and CDR2 sequences are SNHLY and FYNNEI. Trimming took 6 bases from V and 9 from J, leaving 18 bases between them. CDR3 loop: CASRAGREESEQFF. CDR3 bases: TGTGCCAGCAGGGCGGGGCGGGAAGAATCTGAGCAGTTCTTC.

The chain employs TRBV11-3 and TRBJ2-4; a weak D match, TRBD2 (6 bases). The CDR3 is 16 amino acids. Trimming stripped 3 bases from V and 1 base from J, with 13 bases between. Germline loops: CDR1 SGHNT, CDR2 YENEEA. The CDR3 nucleotides are TGTGCCAGCAGCTTTGGAGGCGGGGTGGCCAAAAACATTCAGTACTTC. Its translation: CASSFGGGVAKNIQYF.

The chain links TRBV11-2 to TRBJ2-2, with D maybe TRBD2 (6 bases). Trimming pared 6 bases from V and 7 bases from J, leaving 21 bases between. Germline loops: CDR1 SGHAT, CDR2 FQNNGV. The CDR3 covers 16 residues. CDR3 nucleotide sequence: TGTGCCAGCAGACTGGGGCGGGGTTATAGTGGCGGGGAGCTGTTTTTT. Its translation is CASRLGRGYSGGELFF.

The chain joins TRBV7-8 to TRBJ1-2; the D gene is possibly TRBD1 (6 bases). Germline values: CDR1 SGHVS, CDR2 FQNEAQ. The CDR3 is 13 amino acids. The V gene lost 5 bases and the J gene lost 4 bases, with 11 bases spanning the gap. The CDR3 reads CASSTDSFYGYTF. As DNA, the CDR3 is TGTGCCAGCAGCACGGACAGCTTCTATGGCTACACCTTC.

The chain is built from TRBV14 and TRBJ1-1; 9 positions match TRBD1. The CDR3 covers 16 residues. The germline V gene encodes CDR1 SGHDN and CDR2 FVKESK. The junction had 3 bases not matched to a gene; V was cut back by 0 bases and J by 1 base. CDR3 region: CASSQDWGQGNTEAFF. The DNA of the CDR3 is TGTGCCAGCAGCCAAGATTGGGGACAGGGGAACACTGAAGCTTTCTTT.

The CDR3, as DNA: TGCGCCAGCAGCCAAGATCAGACAGTCAATGGCTACACCTTC. Its protein product is CASSQDQTVNGYTF. V and J are TRBV4-3 and TRBJ1-2; D may be TRBD1 (5 bases). The CDR3 covers 14 residues. CDR1 and CDR2 from the germline V gene are LGHNA and YSLEER. V was trimmed by 0 bases and J by 6 bases, leaving 11 bases between them.

The chain combines TRBV27 with TRBJ1-1; 9 nucleotides line up with TRBD1. CDR1 and CDR2 (germline): MNHEY, SMNVEV (reference sequence). The CDR3 contains 14 residues. J gave up 6 bases and V 5 bases, and 7 bases lay outside the gene matches. The chain's CDR3 is CASSATGGISEAFF. The CDR3 DNA sequence: TGTGCCAGCAGTGCGACAGGGGGAATCTCTGAAGCTTTCTTT.

The chain joins TRBV10-3 to TRBJ2-1; TRBD2 matches 8 bases. The CDR3 totals 15 residues. With V trimmed by 6 bases and J by 5 bases, 9 bases remained unmatched. Germline V lookup: CDR1 ENHRY, CDR2 SYGVKD. The CDR3 here is CAISPGTRSDNEQFF. CDR3 nucleotide sequence: TGTGCCATCAGCCCCGGGACTAGATCGGACAATGAGCAGTTCTTC.

The rearrangement links TRBV25-1 to TRBJ2-1; weak D call: TRBD2 (5 bases). The ends were cut back, 1 base at V and 7 bases at J, with 11 bases in the middle. CDR1 is MGHDK and CDR2 is SYGVNS in the germline V gene. This CDR3 is built from 14 residues. CDR3 coding DNA: TGTGCCAGCAGTGAATCGGGGATGGTGAATGAGCAGTTCTTC. This sequence encodes CASSESGMVNEQFF.

As DNA, the CDR3 is TGTGCCAGCAGCTTAGTTACAGGGGGGACCTTTATGGCTTTCTTT. Its protein is CASSLVTGGTFMAFF. This chain links TRBV7-2 with TRBJ1-1; 8 bases line up with TRBD1. CDR1 is SGHTA, CDR2 FQGNSA, per germline. CDR3 length: 15 amino acids. J lost 11 bases, V lost 1 base, and 12 bases had no gene match.

This chain connects TRBV14 to TRBJ2-2; 9 nucleotides line up with TRBD1. The CDR3 sequence is 16 residues long. CDR1 is SGHDN and CDR2 is FVKESK in the germline V gene. Trimming at V came to 4 bases and at J to 1 base, leaving 4 bases not matched to a gene. CDR3 sequence reads: CASSRMTGGNTGELFF. As DNA, the CDR3 is TGTGCCAGCAGCCGAATGACAGGGGGGAACACCGGGGAGCTGTTTTTT.